The rows below give T cell receptor beta chains drawn from one sample of a study of OX40 agonist ivuxolimab in advanced cancers. Generated by immunoSEQ multiplex PCR, the TCRdb table keeps only in-frame clones and is missing some. This sample has 90,000 to 100,000 clones, with about 91% found just once. This sample comprised CD4+ or CD8+ T cells sorted from blood, obtained in a trial of the OX40 agonist ivuxolimab. These receptors were taken from an adult with an advanced solid tumor such as melanoma, head and neck, liver or kidney cancer. The CDR3 runs from the conserved cysteine through the conserved F or W. A D gene is named only where the DNA matches it firmly. Some rows mark clone size as missing; the rest say once, few, many or name a class of expanded clone.

D | size | J | V | DNA | CDR3
TRBD1 | . | TRBJ1-2 | TRBV11-2 | TGTGCCAGCAGGGTCCAGTCGGGACAGAACTATGGCTACACCTTC | CASRVQSGQNYGYTF
TRBD2 | . | TRBJ2-7 | TRBV28 | TGTGCCAGCAGTTTTAGCGGGATCGCCTACGAGCAGTACTTC | CASSFSGIAYEQYF
TRBD1 | . | TRBJ1-1 | TRBV9 | TGTGCCAGCAGCGTCGGAGGGACAGGGGGCACTGAAGCTTTCTTT | CASSVGGTGGTEAFF
TRBD1 | once | TRBJ1-2 | TRBV29-1 | TGCAGCGGGAGACAGGGGGTTGACTATGGCTACACCTTC | CSGRQGVDYGYTF
TRBD1 | once | TRBJ1-5 | TRBV2 | TGTGCCAGCAGCGCCGACAGGGGAAATCAGCCCCAGCATTTT | CASSADRGNQPQHF
. | . | TRBJ1-3 | TRBV2 | TGTGCCAGCAGAAAGTTAAGGGATCCTGGAAACACCATATATTTT | CASRKLRDPGNTIYF
TRBD2 | . | TRBJ2-1 | TRBV6-4 | TGTGCCAGCAGTGACTCGAAATCGGGAGGGTTCTCCTACAATGAGCAGTTCTTC | CASSDSKSGGFSYNEQFF
. | . | TRBJ2-7 | TRBV28 | TGTGCCAGCAGTTTCCTCTACGAGCAGTACTTC | CASSFLYEQYF
TRBD1 | . | TRBJ2-5 | TRBV19 | TGTGCCAGTAGTATCGACAGGGATGTCGAGACCCAGTACTTC | CASSIDRDVETQYF
TRBD1 | . | TRBJ1-1 | TRBV6-4 | TGTGCCAGCAGTGATGCCGGGGGACAGGAACGATACACTGAAGCTTTCTTT | CASSDAGGQERYTEAFF
. | . | TRBJ1-2 | TRBV5-4 | TGTGCCAGCAGCTGGGGCTATGGAGACTATGGCTACACCTTC | CASSWGYGDYGYTF
. | . | TRBJ2-7 | TRBV28 | TGTGCCAGCAGTTTAAGCAAGGACGAGCAGTACTTC | CASSLSKDEQYF
. | few | TRBJ2-7 | TRBV11-1 | TGTGCCAGCAGCTTAAAGGGCCAGGGAGATAACGAGCAGTACTTC | CASSLKGQGDNEQYF
TRBD1 | . | TRBJ1-5 | TRBV7-2 | TGTGCCAGCAGCCTAAGAGACAGGGAAGGTCAGCCCCAGCATTTT | CASSLRDREGQPQHF
TRBD1 | . | TRBJ2-2 | TRBV11-2 | TGTGCCAGCAGCTTGGGACAGGCGAACACCGGGGAGCTGTTTTTT | CASSLGQANTGELFF
. | . | TRBJ1-2 | TRBV18 | TGTGCCAGCTCACCACCCTCGGTCGGTACCGGGGGTGGCTACACCTTC | CASSPPSVGTGGGYTF
TRBD1 | once | TRBJ2-1 | TRBV18 | TGTGCCAGCTCACTGGGACAGGGGGCCTACAATGAGCAGTTCTTC | CASSLGQGAYNEQFF
. | . | TRBJ1-5 | TRBV18 | TGTGCCAGCTCACCGTCTGGAGGGGGTCAGCCCCAGCATTTT | CASSPSGGGQPQHF
. | . | TRBJ2-2 | TRBV9 | TGTGCCAGCAGCCCCCGACAGGGAGGGAACACCGGGGAGCTGTTTTTT | CASSPRQGGNTGELFF
. | . | TRBJ2-7 | TRBV28 | TGTGCCAGCAGATGGGGGGGCTCCGCGGGGCAGTACTTC | CASRWGGSAGQYF
. | . | TRBJ1-1 | TRBV5-8 | TGTGCCAGCAGCTTCCCCGGGACTCAGAACACTGAAGCTTTCTTT | CASSFPGTQNTEAFF
. | . | TRBJ2-3 | TRBV9 | TGTGCCAGCAGCGTCGGCAGGGCCGGCACAGATACGCAGTATTTT | CASSVGRAGTDTQYF
TRBD1 | few | TRBJ1-3 | TRBV9 | TGTGCCAGCACCGATACAGGGGTCTCTGGAAACACCATATATTTT | CASTDTGVSGNTIYF
. | . | TRBJ1-2 | TRBV29-1 | TGCAGCTTCCTTGGGGTCAACTATGGCTACACCTTC | CSFLGVNYGYTF
. | . | TRBJ1-1 | TRBV11-2 | TGTGCCAGCAGCCCTAGGTCCTGGAACACTGAAGCTTTCTTT | CASSPRSWNTEAFF
. | . | TRBJ1-2 | TRBV4-2 | TGTGCCAGCAGCCAAGATACGGGACGGATTTATGGCTACACCTTC | CASSQDTGRIYGYTF
TRBD2 | . | TRBJ2-1 | TRBV6-4 | TGTGCCAGCAGCGTTGATCTAAGCGGGAGTGTCGGAGTAGGGCAGTTCTTC | CASSVDLSGSVGVGQFF
TRBD2 | . | TRBJ2-1 | TRBV9 | TGTGCCAGCAGCCCGGGACTAGCGGTTACCAATGAGCAGTTCTTC | CASSPGLAVTNEQFF
. | once | TRBJ2-6 | TRBV7-6 | TGTGCCAGCAGCCACGCACATGAATCTCAAAGTCGGGCCAACGTCCTGACTTTC | CASSHAHESQSRANVLTF
TRBD1 | . | TRBJ1-1 | TRBV4-1 | TGCGCCAGCAGCCGGACCTACAGGGGTGGCAAGGACACTGAAGCTTTCTTT | CASSRTYRGGKDTEAFF
TRBD1 | . | TRBJ1-1 | TRBV2 | TGTGCCAGCAAGGGACAGGGCATCGCTGAAGCTTTCTTT | CASKGQGIAEAFF
. | . | TRBJ1-2 | TRBV28 | TGTGCCAGCACCTCTTGGGGCCTAGCTAACTATGGCTACACCTTC | CASTSWGLANYGYTF
. | . | TRBJ1-2 | TRBV27 | TGTGCCAGCAGTATCATAGCCGGGGCCGAACGAGGCTACACCTTC | CASSIIAGAERGYTF